This entry lists 23 T cell receptor beta chains sequenced from one sample in a study of post-analysis software for immune sequencing data (dated by TCRdb to 2014 to 2015). These receptors' targets are unknown. The research as a whole found: Patients showed significantly higher frequencies than controls for five TRBV segments, among them TRBV5-6, TRBV5-1 and TRBV20-1.

Libraries were prepared through PCR. Sequenced on an Illumina HiSeq 2500. Unique molecular identifiers were incorporated into TCR beta cDNA libraries to reduce PCR and sequencing biases. TCRdb ran its own pipeline on the public reads, namely fastp trimming at Q25 and MiXCR clone calling, and kept in-frame beta chains. Rows are unified per CDR3 protein, each entry keeping the most common DNA and genes. The sample records under 900,000 distinct CDR3 sequences, about 53% of which are singletons. The ten most abundant clones make up over 4% of the sample. Sample: blood. Every receptor here comes from a girl aged 5-17 years with multiple sclerosis.

V and J are TRBV20-1 and TRBJ2-1; D not resolved. The CDR3 length is 15 residues. Trimming left V 3 bases short and J 0 bases short, with 12 bases between. Germline values: CDR1 DFQATT, CDR2 SNEGSKA (reference sequence). This chain's CDR3 is CSARVKASSYNEQFF. DNA of the CDR3: TGCAGTGCTAGGGTCAAAGCCAGCTCCTACAATGAGCAGTTCTTC.

V and J are TRBV27 and TRBJ2-4; 9 bases map to TRBD2. The V and J ends lost 2 bases and 3 bases, in that order; junction bases with no gene match: 14. Germline V CDR1 and CDR2: MNHEY, SMNVEV (reference sequence). CDR3 length: 19 residues. In nucleotides, the CDR3 is TGTGCCAGCAGTTTAAGGGTAGCGGGAGTGGAGGCGGGCAAAAACATTCAGTACTTC. Its protein is CASSLRVAGVEAGKNIQYF.

Concerning this clonotype: At one of its ends the junction is not consistent with the germline gene, which may arise from a read error. The rearrangement uses TRBV29-1 and TRBJ2-7; D unresolved. The CDR3 length is 12 residues. Per the germline V gene, CDR1 is SQVTM and CDR2 is ANQGSEA. The chain's CDR3 is CSVGTVTYGQYF. In DNA form, the CDR3 reads TGCAGCGTTGGAACTGTTACCTACGGGCAGTACTTC.

The rearrangement links TRBV15 to TRBJ1-1, with D tentatively TRBD1 (5 bases). The V and J ends lost 8 bases and 1 base respectively, with 11 bases between them. Germline V gives CDR1 LNHNV, CDR2 YYDKDF (reference sequence). The CDR3 sequence is 13 residues long. The CDR3 DNA reads TGTGCCACCGGGGGAGCCCCGAACACTGAAGCTTTCTTT. Protein: CATGGAPNTEAFF.

V and J are TRBV5-1 and TRBJ2-5; 14 positions match TRBD2. CDR1 and CDR2 (germline): SGHRS, YFSETQ. The CDR3 runs to 16 residues. J was trimmed by 5 bases and V by 4 bases; bases with no gene match: 7. The CDR3 loop reads CASSPGGLAGVETQYF. The CDR3, as DNA: TGCGCCAGCAGCCCGGGGGGACTAGCGGGAGTGGAGACCCAGTACTTC.

The chain uses TRBV25-1 and TRBJ2-7, with 11 positions matching TRBD2. The end of the DNA fits TRBJ2-5 better, so the J call may be wrong. Looked up from germline, CDR1 is MGHDK and CDR2 is SYGVNS. The CDR3 has 16 residues. The CDR3 DNA reads TGTGCCAGCAGTGATCCCAGACTAGCGGGGTTGGAGACCCAGTACTTC. Its translation: CASSDPRLAGLETQYF.

The gene calls are TRBV10-3 and TRBJ2-3; 7 bases match TRBD1. Germline CDR1 is ENHRY and CDR2 is SYGVKD. There are 14 residues in the CDR3. J lost 1 base, V lost 11 bases, and 9 bases had no gene match. CDR3 protein: CAVKTGTGTDTQYF. The CDR3 coding sequence is TGTGCCGTCAAAACCGGGACAGGCACAGATACGCAGTATTTT.

The genes are TRBV20-1 and TRBJ2-1; 11 bases match TRBD1. The CDR3 covers 16 residues. CDR1 and CDR2 (germline): DFQATT, SNEGSKA (reference sequence). Losses at the gene ends were 3 bases for V and 5 bases for J; bases not matched to a gene: 9. The DNA of the CDR3 is TGCAGTGCTAGCCCGCTGGGACAGGGGGTCCACAATGAGCAGTTCTTC. Its protein is CSASPLGQGVHNEQFF.

Only a few counts were recorded for this clonotype. The CDR3 sequence: CASSTRREGSYEQYF. CDR3 sequence (DNA): TGTGCCAGCAGTACCAGACGGGAGGGATCCTACGAGCAGTACTTC. The genes are TRBV6-5 and TRBJ2-7; 8 bases are a match to TRBD2. CDR3 length: 15 residues. Trimming took 5 bases from V and 1 from J; bases not matched to a gene: 7. The germline V gene has CDR1 MNHEY and CDR2 SVGAGI.

The rearrangement joins TRBV5-1 to TRBJ1-2, with TRBD1 identical over 7 bases. From germline, CDR1 is SGHRS and CDR2 YFSETQ. V trimming: 2 bases; J trimming: 7 bases; junction bases outside the gene matches: 5. The CDR3 spans 13 residues. CDR3 region: CASSFKGAAGYTF. The CDR3 bases are TGCGCCAGCAGCTTCAAGGGGGCGGCTGGCTACACCTTC.

This clonotype showed up just a few times. The chain combines TRBV7-3 with TRBJ1-2, with D possibly matching TRBD1 (6 bases). Looked up from germline, CDR1 is SGHTA and CDR2 is FQGTGA. The V and J ends lost 1 base and 4 bases respectively, with 16 bases between them. The CDR3 covers 16 residues. This CDR3 is CASSLKLGTQLYGYTF. CDR3 sequence (DNA): TGTGCCAGCAGCTTAAAGCTCGGGACACAACTCTATGGCTACACCTTC.

The chain links TRBV28 to TRBJ2-7; TRBD1 is a possible D gene (6 bases). Trimming removed 6 bases from V and 2 bases from J, with 17 bases in between. This CDR3 has 15 residues. Germline CDR1 is MDHEN and CDR2 is SYDVKM. CDR3 nucleotide sequence: TGTGCCAGCAGCCGGCGCCGGGACACGACCTACGAGCAGTACTTC. It translates to CASSRRRDTTYEQYF.

This clonotype appeared a few times. The chain uses TRBV29-1 and TRBJ2-1; 11 nucleotides match TRBD2. This CDR3 spans 14 amino acids. The J segment lost 6 bases and the V segment lost 6 bases, leaving 7 bases of the junction unmatched. Germline assignment: CDR1 SQVTM and CDR2 ANQGSEA. CDR3 DNA sequence: TGCAGCGTAGAGACTAGCGGGACCCTCAATGAGCAGTTCTTC. It codes for CSVETSGTLNEQFF.

This clonotype was counted only a few times. J is TRBJ2-3 and V is TRBV7-3; a possible D gene is TRBD2 (5 bases). Trimming cost V 8 bases and J 1 base, with 16 bases left between them. This CDR3 region has 15 residues. Germline V CDR1 and CDR2: SGHTA, FQGTGA. The CDR3 loop reads CASAPLGGGTDTQYF. For the CDR3, the DNA is TGTGCCAGCGCCCCGCTCGGAGGAGGCACAGATACGCAGTATTTT.

The V gene is TRBV15, the J gene TRBJ1-5; D call uncertain. Germline lookup yields CDR1 LNHNV and CDR2 YYDKDF (reference sequence). The CDR3 totals 14 residues. The ends were cut back, 5 bases at V and 9 bases at J, with 17 bases in the middle. CDR3 region: CATSRRTPRGPQHF. The CDR3 coding sequence is TGTGCCACCAGCCGTAGGACCCCACGGGGGCCCCAGCATTTT.

The chain carries TRBV29-1 and TRBJ2-3, with 9 positions matching TRBD2. Germline V gene lookup returns CDR1 SQVTM and CDR2 ANQGSEA. The CDR3 runs to 13 residues. V lost 5 bases to trimming and J lost 6 bases; unmatched junction nucleotides: 6. The chain's CDR3 is CSVCGRAKDTQYF. The CDR3 nucleotides are TGCAGCGTTTGCGGGAGGGCCAAGGATACGCAGTATTTT.

There are a few counts of this clonotype. The rearrangement joins TRBV7-2 to TRBJ2-7; D is perhaps TRBD1 (7 bases). CDR3 length equals 14 residues. V gave up 3 bases and J gave up 2 bases, with 11 bases separating them. Per germline, CDR1 SGHTA and CDR2 FQGNSA. CDR3 region: CTSSFGGGPYEQYF. CDR3 nucleotide sequence: TGTACCAGCAGCTTCGGAGGGGGCCCCTACGAGCAGTACTTC.

V is TRBV20-1 and J is TRBJ2-7; 13 positions match TRBD2. V dropped 4 bases and J dropped 2; count of bases not matched to a gene: 5. Germline loops: CDR1 DFQATT, CDR2 SNEGSKA (reference sequence). This CDR3 has 15 residues. In nucleotides, the CDR3 is TGCAGTGCTACACCGGGACTAGCGGGGCCCTACGAGCAGTACTTC. Translating gives CSATPGLAGPYEQYF.

The chain couples TRBV6-5 to TRBJ2-1, with D perhaps assigned TRBD1 or TRBD2 (5 bases each). Trimming stripped 1 base from V and 8 bases from J, with 15 bases between. Germline CDR1 is MNHEY and CDR2 is SVGAGI. This CDR3 has 15 residues. As DNA, the CDR3 is TGTGCCAGCAGTTACTTCAGAGGGCCGGGACATGAGCAGTTCTTC. Protein sequence: CASSYFRGPGHEQFF.

The chain recombines TRBV7-3 with TRBJ1-1, with TRBD1 as a possible D gene (5 bases). V lost 2 bases and J 6 bases, leaving 10 bases between the germline ends. CDR3 size: 13 residues. CDR1 and CDR2 from the germline V gene are SGHTA and FQGTGA. Written as DNA, the CDR3 is TGTGCCAGCAGCTTATTGATGGGGGCTGAAGCTTTCTTT. Residues: CASSLLMGAEAFF.

There are a few counts of this clonotype. The rearrangement links TRBV5-1 to TRBJ1-2; 9 bases are a match to TRBD1. The CDR3 contains 15 residues. The trim removed 4 bases at V and 2 bases at J, leaving 6 bases unmatched. Germline lookup yields CDR1 SGHRS and CDR2 YFSETQ. CDR3 sequence reads: CASSPDRGPNYGYTF. For the CDR3, the DNA is TGCGCCAGCAGCCCGGACAGGGGTCCCAACTATGGCTACACCTTC.

This chain uses TRBV5-1 with TRBJ2-5; D possibly uses TRBD1 or TRBD2 (5 bases each). The V end was cut by 0 bases, the J end by 5 bases, with 11 bases between. The germline CDR1 and CDR2 sequences are SGHRS and YFSETQ. This CDR3 has 14 amino acids. The CDR3 DNA sequence: TGCGCCAGCAGCTTGGGCAGGGAGACGGAGACCCAGTACTTC. It is translated as CASSLGRETETQYF.

The CDR3 region is CASSGGGREETQYF. CDR3 coding DNA: TGCGCCAGCAGCGGAGGGGGCAGGGAAGAGACCCAGTACTTC. The chain has TRBV5-1 and TRBJ2-5; maybe TRBD1 (7 bases). V lost 4 bases and J lost 3, with 13 bases in between. CDR3 length equals 14 residues. Per the germline V gene, CDR1 is SGHRS and CDR2 is YFSETQ.